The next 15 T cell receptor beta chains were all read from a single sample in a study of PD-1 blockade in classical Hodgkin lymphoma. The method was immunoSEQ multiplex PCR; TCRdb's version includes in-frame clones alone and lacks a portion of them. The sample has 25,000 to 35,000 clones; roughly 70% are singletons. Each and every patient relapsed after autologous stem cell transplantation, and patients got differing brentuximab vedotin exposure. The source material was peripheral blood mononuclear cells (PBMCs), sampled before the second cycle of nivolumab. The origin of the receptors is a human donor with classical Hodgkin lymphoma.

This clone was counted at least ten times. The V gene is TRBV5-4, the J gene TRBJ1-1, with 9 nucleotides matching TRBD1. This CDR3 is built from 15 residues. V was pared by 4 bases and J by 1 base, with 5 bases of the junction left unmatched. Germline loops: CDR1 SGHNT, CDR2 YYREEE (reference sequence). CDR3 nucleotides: TGTGCCAGCAGCATGCAACAGGGGGCGAACACTGAAGCTTTCTTT. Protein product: CASSMQQGANTEAFF.

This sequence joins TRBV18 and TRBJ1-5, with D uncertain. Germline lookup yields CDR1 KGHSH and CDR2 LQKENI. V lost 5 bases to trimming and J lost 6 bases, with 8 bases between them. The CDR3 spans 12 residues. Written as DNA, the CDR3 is TGTGCCAGCTCAACAGATTCTCAGCCCCAGCATTTT. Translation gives CASSTDSQPQHF.

The CDR3 DNA follows: TGTGCCAGTAGTATAACTAGCGGCTTCACAGATACGCAGTATTTT. Its protein product is CASSITSGFTDTQYF. The V gene is TRBV19, the J gene TRBJ2-3, with TRBD2 matching 8 bases. CDR1 LNHDA and CDR2 SQIVND come from the germline V gene (reference sequence). This CDR3 comprises 15 residues. The J segment lost 2 bases and the V segment lost 2 bases, leaving 3 bases of the junction unmatched.

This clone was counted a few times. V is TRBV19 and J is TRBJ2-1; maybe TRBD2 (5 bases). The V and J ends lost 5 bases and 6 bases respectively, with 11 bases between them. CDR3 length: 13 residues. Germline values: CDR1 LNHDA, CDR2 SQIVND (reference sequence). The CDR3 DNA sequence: TGTGCCAGTAGTTTCCTAGGAGGCAATGAGCAGTTCTTC. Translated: CASSFLGGNEQFF.

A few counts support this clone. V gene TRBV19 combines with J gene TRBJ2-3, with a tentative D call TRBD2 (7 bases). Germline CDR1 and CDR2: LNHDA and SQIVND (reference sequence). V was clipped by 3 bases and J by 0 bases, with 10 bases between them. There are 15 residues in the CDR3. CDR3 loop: CASSMGGASTDTQYF. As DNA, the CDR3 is TGTGCCAGTAGTATGGGGGGGGCTAGCACAGATACGCAGTATTTT. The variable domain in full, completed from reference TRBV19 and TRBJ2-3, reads DGGITQSPKYLFRKEGQNVTLSCEQNLNHDAMYWYRQDPGQGLRLIYYSQIVNDFQKGDIAEGYSVSREKKESFPLTVTSAQKNPTAFYLCASSMGGASTDTQYFGPGTRLTVL.

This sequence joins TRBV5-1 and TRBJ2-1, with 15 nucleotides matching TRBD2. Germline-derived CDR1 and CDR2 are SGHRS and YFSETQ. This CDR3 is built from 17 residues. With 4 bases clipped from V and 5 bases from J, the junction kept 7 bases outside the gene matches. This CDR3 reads CASSPGLAGGTNNEQFF. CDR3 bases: TGCGCCAGCAGCCCGGGACTAGCGGGGGGAACGAACAATGAGCAGTTCTTC.

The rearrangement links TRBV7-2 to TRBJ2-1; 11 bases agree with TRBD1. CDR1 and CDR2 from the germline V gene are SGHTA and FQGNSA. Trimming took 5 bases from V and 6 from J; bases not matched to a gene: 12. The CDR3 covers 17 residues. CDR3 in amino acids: CASSRKGGQGAGNEQFF. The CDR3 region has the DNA TGTGCCAGCAGCCGGAAGGGCGGACAGGGGGCTGGCAATGAGCAGTTCTTC.

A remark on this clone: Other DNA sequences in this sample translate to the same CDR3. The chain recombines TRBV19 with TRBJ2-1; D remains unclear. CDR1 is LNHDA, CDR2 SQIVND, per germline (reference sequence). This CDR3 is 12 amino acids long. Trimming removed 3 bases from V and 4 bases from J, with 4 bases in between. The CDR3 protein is CASSMLYNEQFF. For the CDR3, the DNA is TGTGCCAGTAGTATGCTATACAATGAGCAGTTCTTC. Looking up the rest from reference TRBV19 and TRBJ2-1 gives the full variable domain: DGGITQSPKYLFRKEGQNVTLSCEQNLNHDAMYWYRQDPGQGLRLIYYSQIVNDFQKGDIAEGYSVSREKKESFPLTVTSAQKNPTAFYLCASSMLYNEQFFGPGTRLTVL.

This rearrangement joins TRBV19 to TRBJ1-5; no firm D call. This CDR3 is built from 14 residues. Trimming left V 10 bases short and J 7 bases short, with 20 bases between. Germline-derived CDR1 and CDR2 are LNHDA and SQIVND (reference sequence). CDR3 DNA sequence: TGTGCCACCCAGGCAAGAGGGTCGGGACAGCCCCAGCATTTT. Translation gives CATQARGSGQPQHF.

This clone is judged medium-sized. The CDR3 here is CASSLLGEKLFF. The DNA of the CDR3 is TGTGCCAGCAGCCTGCTGGGTGAAAAACTGTTTTTT. The genes are TRBV4-2 and TRBJ1-4; D uncertain. The length of the CDR3 is 12 residues. CDR1 and CDR2 (germline): LGHNA, YNFKEQ. The V end was cut by 4 bases, the J end by 7 bases, with 7 bases between.

CDR3 protein: CASSRGQQWNSPLHF. DNA for the CDR3: TGTGCCAGTAGTAGGGGACAGCAATGGAATTCACCCCTCCACTTT. V usage is TRBV19 and J usage is TRBJ1-6; 7 bases are shared with TRBD1. Germline-derived CDR1 and CDR2 are LNHDA and SQIVND (reference sequence). Trimming removed 4 bases from V and 7 bases from J; junction bases left unmatched: 7. This CDR3 has 15 residues.

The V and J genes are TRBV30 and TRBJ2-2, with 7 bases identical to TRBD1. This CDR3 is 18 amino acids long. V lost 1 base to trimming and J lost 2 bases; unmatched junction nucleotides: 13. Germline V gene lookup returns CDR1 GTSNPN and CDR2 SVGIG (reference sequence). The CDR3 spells CAWSGREGGDSNTGELFF. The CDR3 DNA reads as TGTGCCTGGAGTGGTCGAGAAGGGGGCGATTCTAACACCGGGGAGCTGTTTTTT.

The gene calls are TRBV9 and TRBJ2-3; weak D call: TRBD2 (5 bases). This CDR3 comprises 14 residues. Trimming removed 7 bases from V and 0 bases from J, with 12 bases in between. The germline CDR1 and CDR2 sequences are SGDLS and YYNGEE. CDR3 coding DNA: TGTGCCAGCGGCACCCCGGGGAGCACAGATACGCAGTATTTT. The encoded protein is CASGTPGSTDTQYF.

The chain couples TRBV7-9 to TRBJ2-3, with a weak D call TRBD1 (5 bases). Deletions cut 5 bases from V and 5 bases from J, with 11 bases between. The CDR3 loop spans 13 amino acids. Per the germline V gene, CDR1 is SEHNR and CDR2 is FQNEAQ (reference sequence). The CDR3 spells CASSPGWEDTQYF. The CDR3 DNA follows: TGTGCCAGCAGCCCAGGGTGGGAAGATACGCAGTATTTT.

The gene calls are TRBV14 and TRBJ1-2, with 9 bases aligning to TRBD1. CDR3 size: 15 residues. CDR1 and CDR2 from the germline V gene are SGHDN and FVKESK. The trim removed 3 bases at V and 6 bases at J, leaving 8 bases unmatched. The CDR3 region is CASSQTTGGLDGYTF. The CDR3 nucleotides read TGTGCCAGCAGCCAGACGACAGGGGGACTGGATGGCTACACCTTC.